Reported below is one TCR beta chain. Its matching antigen is unknown. The CDR3 is 18 residues long. CDR1 and CDR2 (germline): MDHEN, SYDVKM. V dropped 7 bases and J dropped 5 bases, with 29 bases sitting between them. The sample belongs to a study of cytomegalovirus exposure and HLA in healthy donors. General observations from the study: Later work associated around 18,000 TCR beta sequences with HLA alleles at 0.05 false discovery rate. In a later analysis, CMV-associated beta chains were mostly HLA-associated, it appeared. The authors confirmed in vitro that three CMV-associated chains were specific for CMV antigens.

13 Jbeta primers and 60 Vbeta primers were used for the PCR. Data came from immunoSEQ multiplex PCR; TCRdb stores just in-frame clones and leaves some out. Of roughly 150,000 clones listed, around three quarters are singletons. The specimen was PBMCs. The TCR comes from a woman aged 55-69 years in good health and CMV-seropositive. The V and J genes are TRBV28 and TRBJ1-1; tentative D call: TRBD1 (5 bases). CDR3 sequence: CASTFGTRASLFLTEAFF. DNA of the CDR3: TGTGCCAGCACTTTTGGGACTCGGGCCTCATTATTTTTGACTGAAGCTTTCTTT.